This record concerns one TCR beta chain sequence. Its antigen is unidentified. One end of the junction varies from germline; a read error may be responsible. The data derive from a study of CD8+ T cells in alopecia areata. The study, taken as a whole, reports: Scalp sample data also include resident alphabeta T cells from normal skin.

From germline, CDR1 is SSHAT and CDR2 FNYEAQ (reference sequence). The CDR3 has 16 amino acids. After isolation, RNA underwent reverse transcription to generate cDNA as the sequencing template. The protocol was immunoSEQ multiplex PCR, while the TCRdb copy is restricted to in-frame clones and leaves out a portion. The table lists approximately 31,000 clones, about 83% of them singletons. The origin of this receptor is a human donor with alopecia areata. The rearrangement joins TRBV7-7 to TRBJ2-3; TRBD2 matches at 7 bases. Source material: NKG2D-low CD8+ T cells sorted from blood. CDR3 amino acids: CASSLEAQGGTDTQYF. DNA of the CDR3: TGTGCTAGCAGCTTAGAGGCGCAGGGAGGGACAGATACGCAGTATTTT.